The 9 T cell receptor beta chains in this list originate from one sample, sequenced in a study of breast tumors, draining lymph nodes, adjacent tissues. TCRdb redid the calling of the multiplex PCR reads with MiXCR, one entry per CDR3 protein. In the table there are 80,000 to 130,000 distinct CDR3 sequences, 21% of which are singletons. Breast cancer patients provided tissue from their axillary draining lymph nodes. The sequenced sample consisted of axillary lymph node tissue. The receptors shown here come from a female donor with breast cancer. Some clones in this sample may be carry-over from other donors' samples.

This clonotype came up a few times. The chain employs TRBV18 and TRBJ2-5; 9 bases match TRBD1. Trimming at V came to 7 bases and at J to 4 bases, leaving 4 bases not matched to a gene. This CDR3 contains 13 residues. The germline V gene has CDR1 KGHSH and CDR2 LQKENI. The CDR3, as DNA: TGTGCCAGCTACCGGACAGGGGCAGAGACCCAGTACTTC. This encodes CASYRTGAETQYF.

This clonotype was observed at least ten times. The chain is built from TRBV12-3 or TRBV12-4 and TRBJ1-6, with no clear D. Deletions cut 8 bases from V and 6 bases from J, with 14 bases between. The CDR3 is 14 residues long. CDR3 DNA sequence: TGTGCCAGCGGGAGAGGGTTGGGTAATTCACCCCTCCACTTT. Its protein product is CASGRGLGNSPLHF.

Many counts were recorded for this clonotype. The CDR3 region is CGGGSDYEQYF. The CDR3 nucleotides are TGTGGTGGAGGGTCGGACTACGAGCAGTACTTC. The rearrangement links TRBV2 to TRBJ2-7; a weak D match, TRBD2 (6 bases). Germline CDR1 and CDR2: SNHLY and FYNNEI. The CDR3 is made up of 11 amino acids. The variable domain in full, completed from reference TRBV2 and TRBJ2-7, reads EPEVTQTPSHQVTQMGQEVILRCVPISNHLYFYWYRQILGQKVEFLVSFYNNEISEKSEIFDDQFSVERPDGSNFTLKIRSTKLEDSAMYFCGGGSDYEQYFGPGTRLTVT.

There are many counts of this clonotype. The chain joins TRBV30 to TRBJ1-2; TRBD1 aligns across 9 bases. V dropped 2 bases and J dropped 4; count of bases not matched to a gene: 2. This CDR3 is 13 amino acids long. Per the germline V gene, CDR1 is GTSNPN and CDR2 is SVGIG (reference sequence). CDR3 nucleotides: TGTGCCTGGAGTACAGGGGGCTTCTATGGCTACACCTTC. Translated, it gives CAWSTGGFYGYTF.

CDR3: CASSIRFGPTGELFF. CDR3 in DNA: TGTGCCAGTAGTATTCGTTTTGGGCCCACCGGGGAGCTGTTTTTT. This chain links TRBV19 with TRBJ2-2; no definite D call. The CDR3 covers 15 residues. Germline V gene sequence: CDR1 LNHDA, CDR2 SQIVND (reference sequence). Trimming pared 3 bases from V and 4 bases from J, leaving 12 bases between.

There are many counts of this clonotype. CDR3 amino acids: CASSGQGTNQPQHF. CDR3 in DNA: TGTGCCAGCAGTGGACAGGGGACAAATCAGCCCCAGCATTTT. The V gene is TRBV27, the J gene TRBJ1-5; TRBD1 matches 9 bases. Unmatched junction bases numbered 3, after V lost 5 bases and J lost 4 bases. Germline CDR1 is MNHEY and CDR2 is SMNVEV (reference sequence). The CDR3 covers 14 residues.

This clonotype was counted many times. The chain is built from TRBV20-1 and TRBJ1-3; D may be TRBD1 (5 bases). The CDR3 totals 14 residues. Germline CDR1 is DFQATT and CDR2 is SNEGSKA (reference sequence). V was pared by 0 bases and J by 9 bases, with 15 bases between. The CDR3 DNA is TGCAGTGCTAGAGATCCCGGGGGGTACGGCACCATATATTTT. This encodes CSARDPGGYGTIYF.

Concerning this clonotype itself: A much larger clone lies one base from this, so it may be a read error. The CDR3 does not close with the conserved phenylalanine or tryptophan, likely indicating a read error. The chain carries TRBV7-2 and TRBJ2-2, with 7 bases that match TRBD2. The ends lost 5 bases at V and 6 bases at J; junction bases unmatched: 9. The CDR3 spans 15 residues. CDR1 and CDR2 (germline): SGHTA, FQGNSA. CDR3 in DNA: TGTGCCAGCAGCCACCGGGGAGGGTCTTCCGGGGAGCTGTTTCTT. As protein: CASSHRGGSSGELFL.

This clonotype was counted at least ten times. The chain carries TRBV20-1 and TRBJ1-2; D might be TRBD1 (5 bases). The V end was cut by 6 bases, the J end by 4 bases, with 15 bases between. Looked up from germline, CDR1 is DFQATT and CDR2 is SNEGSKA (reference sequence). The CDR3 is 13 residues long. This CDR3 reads CSAYGPQGYGYTF. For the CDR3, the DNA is TGCAGTGCGTACGGGCCCCAGGGCTATGGCTACACCTTC.